This T cell receptor beta chain was sequenced during a study of T cell repertoires in cytomegalovirus infection. Study context: Both CMV infection and a matching HLA type were indicated by public TCR beta signatures.

The sample holds many counts of this clonotype. Germline CDR1 and CDR2: SGHVS and FQNEAQ. Unmatched junction bases numbered 7, after V lost 4 bases and J lost 5 bases. This CDR3 is 15 amino acids long. TCRdb recomputed calls from the reads with MiXCR, one row per CDR3 protein. The sample carries about 260,000 distinct CDR3 sequences, around 8.7% recorded once. This TCR was recovered from a human donor in good health (CMV status not recorded). Some clones in this sample may be carry-over from other donors' samples. Input material: PBMCs. The gene calls are TRBV7-8 and TRBJ2-3; 9 bases map to TRBD1. CDR3 DNA sequence: TGTGCCAGCAGCTCGGGACAGGGTCTAGTAGATACGCAGTATTTT. Translating gives CASSSGQGLVDTQYF.